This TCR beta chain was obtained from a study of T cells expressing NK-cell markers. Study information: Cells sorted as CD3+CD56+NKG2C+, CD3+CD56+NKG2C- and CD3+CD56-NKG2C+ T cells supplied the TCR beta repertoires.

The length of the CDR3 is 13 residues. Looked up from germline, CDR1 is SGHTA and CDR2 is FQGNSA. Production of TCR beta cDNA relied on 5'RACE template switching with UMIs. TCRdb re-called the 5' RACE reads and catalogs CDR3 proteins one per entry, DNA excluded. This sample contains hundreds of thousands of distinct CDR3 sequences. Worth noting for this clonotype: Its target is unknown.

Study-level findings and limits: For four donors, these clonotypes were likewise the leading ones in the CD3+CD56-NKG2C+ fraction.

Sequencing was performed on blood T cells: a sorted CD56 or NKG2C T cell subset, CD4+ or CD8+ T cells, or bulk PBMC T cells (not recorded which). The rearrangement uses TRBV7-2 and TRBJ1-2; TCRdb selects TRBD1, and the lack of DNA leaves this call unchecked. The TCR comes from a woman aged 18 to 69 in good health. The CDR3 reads CASSLGGVKGYTF. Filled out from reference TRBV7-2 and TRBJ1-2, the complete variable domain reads GAGVSQSPSNKVTEKGKDVELRCDPISGHTALYWYRQSLGQGLEFLIYFQGNSAPDKSGLPSDRFSAERTGGSVSTLTIQRTQQEDSAVYLCASSLGGVKGYTFGSGTRLTVV.